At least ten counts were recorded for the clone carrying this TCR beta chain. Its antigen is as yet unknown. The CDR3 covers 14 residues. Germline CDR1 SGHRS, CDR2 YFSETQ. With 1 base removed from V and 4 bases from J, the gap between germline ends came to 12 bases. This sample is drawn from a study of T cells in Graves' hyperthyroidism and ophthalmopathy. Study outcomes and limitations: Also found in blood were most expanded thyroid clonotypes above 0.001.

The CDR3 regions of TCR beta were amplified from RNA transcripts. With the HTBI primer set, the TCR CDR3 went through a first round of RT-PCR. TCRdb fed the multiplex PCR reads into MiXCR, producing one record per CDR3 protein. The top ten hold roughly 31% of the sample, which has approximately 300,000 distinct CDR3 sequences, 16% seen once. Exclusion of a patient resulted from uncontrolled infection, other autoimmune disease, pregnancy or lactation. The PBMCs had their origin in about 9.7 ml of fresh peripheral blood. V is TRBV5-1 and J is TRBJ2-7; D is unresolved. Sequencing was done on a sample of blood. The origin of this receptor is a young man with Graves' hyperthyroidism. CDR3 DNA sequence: TGCGCCAGCAGCTTGTCCCCGGGCTGGTACGAGCAGTACTTC. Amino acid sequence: CASSLSPGWYEQYF. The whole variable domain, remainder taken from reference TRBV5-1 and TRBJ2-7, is KAGVTQTPRYLIKTRGQQVTLSCSPISGHRSVSWYQQTPGQGLQFLFEYFSETQRNKGNFPGRFSGRQFSNSRSEMNVSTLELGDSALYLCASSLSPGWYEQYFGPGTRLTVT.